The 11 T cell receptor beta chains in this list originate from one sample, sequenced in a study of OX40 agonist ivuxolimab in advanced cancers. Method: immunoSEQ multiplex PCR; TCRdb's copy keeps in-frame clones and lacks some. The data hold 40,000 to 55,000 clones, with around 89% observed a single time. Sequencing used CD4+ or CD8+ T cells sorted from blood, obtained in a trial of the OX40 agonist ivuxolimab. The receptors shown here come from an adult with an advanced solid tumor such as melanoma, head and neck, liver or kidney cancer.

The chain has TRBV28 and TRBJ2-7; D is unresolved. The CDR3 sequence is 14 residues long. CDR1 is MDHEN and CDR2 is SYDVKM in the germline V gene. V was trimmed by 1 base and J by 1 base, leaving 8 bases between them. This CDR3 reads CASSLSGGSYEQYF. In DNA, the CDR3 is TGTGCCAGCAGTTTATCGGGCGGATCCTACGAGCAGTACTTC.

The chain recombines TRBV6-1 with TRBJ2-5, with TRBD2 as a possible D gene (6 bases). This CDR3 region has 12 residues. The V end lost 10 bases, the J end lost 5 bases, and 14 bases lay between the germline ends. Germline V gives CDR1 MNHNS, CDR2 SASEGT. The CDR3 DNA reads TGTGCCACCCGTGGAGGGCCGGAGACCCAGTACTTC. Amino acids: CATRGGPETQYF.

This chain joins TRBV4-1 and TRBJ2-7, with D possibly TRBD1 on 5 matching bases. The germline V gene has CDR1 MGHRA and CDR2 YSYEKL. V gave up 2 bases and J gave up 2 bases, with 13 bases separating them. This CDR3 comprises 15 residues. For the CDR3, the DNA is TGCGCCAGCAGCCAACGTACAGGCTTACCCTACGAGCAGTACTTC. Translation gives CASSQRTGLPYEQYF.

V gene TRBV2 combines with J gene TRBJ1-3, with D tentatively TRBD1 (5 bases). The CDR3 spans 16 residues. The ends were cut back, 4 bases at V and 0 bases at J, with 13 bases in the middle. The germline gives CDR1 SNHLY, CDR2 FYNNEI. The CDR3 bases are TGTGCCAGCAGTGCACCGGGACCGATCTCTGGAAACACCATATATTTT. As protein: CASSAPGPISGNTIYF.

V gene TRBV9 combines with J gene TRBJ1-1; no definite D call. Germline CDR1 reads SGDLS; CDR2 reads YYNGEE. CDR3 size: 14 residues. Trimming removed 5 bases at V and 4 bases at J, with 15 bases between. The CDR3 nucleotides read TGTGCCAGCAGTCCCCCAGCTTTGGGCACTGAAGCTTTCTTT. Encoded protein: CASSPPALGTEAFF.

The rearrangement joins TRBV7-9 to TRBJ1-5; the D is unclear. V shed 1 base and J shed 2 bases, with 9 bases lying between them. CDR3 length: 15 residues. Germline V gives CDR1 SEHNR, CDR2 FQNEAQ (reference sequence). The DNA of the CDR3 is TGTGCCAGCAGCTTAGACGGGATTGGCAATCAGCCCCAGCATTTT. Its translation is CASSLDGIGNQPQHF.

V is TRBV5-4 and J is TRBJ2-1; 12 nucleotides match TRBD2. In germline, CDR1 is SGHNT, CDR2 YYREEE (reference sequence). J was trimmed by 4 bases and V by 0 bases; bases with no gene match: 2. CDR3 length: 16 amino acids. The CDR3: CASSLAGLAGYNEQFF. As DNA, the CDR3 is TGTGCCAGCAGCTTGGCCGGACTAGCGGGGTACAATGAGCAGTTCTTC.

The chain combines TRBV5-4 with TRBJ2-3; a possible D gene is TRBD2 (6 bases). The CDR3 has 15 amino acids. Germline CDR1 reads SGHNT; CDR2 reads YYREEE (reference sequence). V was trimmed by 4 bases and J by 2 bases, leaving 14 bases between them. The CDR3 protein is CASSLAGTHTDTQYF. CDR3 DNA: TGTGCCAGCAGCCTCGCGGGGACCCACACAGATACGCAGTATTTT.

The rearrangement uses TRBV5-4 and TRBJ1-5; D gene unclear. V gave up 4 bases and J gave up 4 bases, with 15 bases separating them. The CDR3 is made up of 15 amino acids. Germline V gives CDR1 SGHNT, CDR2 YYREEE (reference sequence). The CDR3 sequence: CASSVGERKNQPQHF. The CDR3 DNA sequence: TGTGCCAGCAGCGTGGGCGAACGTAAGAATCAGCCCCAGCATTTT.

The chain has TRBV2 and TRBJ2-7; TRBD2 might be the D (6 bases). CDR1 and CDR2 (germline): SNHLY, FYNNEI. This CDR3 contains 16 residues. V lost 8 bases to trimming and J lost 4 bases, with 24 bases between them. CDR3: CASGRDSGRFGYEQYF. In DNA form, the CDR3 reads TGTGCCAGCGGGCGGGATAGCGGAAGATTCGGGTACGAGCAGTACTTC.

The genes are TRBV10-1 and TRBJ2-4; 7 nucleotides match TRBD1. Trimming removed 4 bases from V and 8 bases from J; junction bases left unmatched: 5. CDR3 length: 13 amino acids. The germline V gene encodes CDR1 WNHNN and CDR2 SYGVQD (reference sequence). The CDR3 DNA is TGCGCCAGCAGTGCCAGGCAGGGGGACATTCAGTACTTC. Protein product: CASSARQGDIQYF.